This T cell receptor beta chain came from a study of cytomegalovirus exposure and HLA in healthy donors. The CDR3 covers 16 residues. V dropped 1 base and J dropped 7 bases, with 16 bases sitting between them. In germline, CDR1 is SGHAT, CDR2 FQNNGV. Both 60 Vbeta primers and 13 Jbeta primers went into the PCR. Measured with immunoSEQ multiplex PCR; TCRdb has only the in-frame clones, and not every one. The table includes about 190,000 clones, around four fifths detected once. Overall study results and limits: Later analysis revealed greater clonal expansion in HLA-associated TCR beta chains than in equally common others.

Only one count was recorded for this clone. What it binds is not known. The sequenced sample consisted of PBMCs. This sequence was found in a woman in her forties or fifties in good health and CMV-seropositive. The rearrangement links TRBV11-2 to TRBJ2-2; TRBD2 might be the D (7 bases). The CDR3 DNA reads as TGTGCCAGCAGCTTAGTAGTCGGGGGGCCAGACGGGGAGCTGTTTTTT. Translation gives CASSLVVGGPDGELFF.